Included here is one T cell receptor (delta chain) sequence, with context. Its cognate antigen is unknown. With a much larger clone just one base away, this may be a read error. TCRdb used CATT to re-call clones from the RT-PCR reads. Of a few hundred delta-chain clones listed, almost 35% were seen once; the top ten hold 15% to 20%. The entry originates in a study of gammadelta T cells in human blood. The ends lost 1 base at V and 0 bases at J; junction bases unmatched: 4. The V gene's germline CDR1 is GEAIGNYY and CDR2 EKD. CDR3 length: 19 amino acids. Regarding the study as a whole: Microbial exposure appeared to drive polyclonal γδ T cell expansion after birth.

The source of this sequence is a newborn. The specimen was Vgamma9Vdelta2 gamma-delta T cells from cord blood. V usage is TRDV2 and J usage is TRDJ3, with TRDD3 matching over 11 bases. The J gene, absent from TCRdb, was called here by matching the DNA to germline. The CDR3 is CACDTGGYADSWDTRQMFF. CDR3 nucleotides: TGTGCCTGTGACACTGGGGGATACGCGGACTCCTGGGACACCCGACAGATGTTTTTC.